One T cell receptor beta chain is described in this entry. What it binds is not known. Assay used: immunoSEQ multiplex PCR; TCRdb lists only in-frame clones, some missing. The table has some 2 million clones, roughly 94% seen once; the top ten hold roughly 0.13%. This sample is drawn from a study of shared clonotypes between healthy human individuals. The wider study: Three plates each covered CD4 naive and memory; CD8 naive two, CD8 memory one.

Study-level findings and limits: Of the naive CD4 clonotypes, approximately 5% were shared across a handful of donors. The study found lower generation probabilities in non-shared clonotypes than in those shared by all four donors. Rarefaction gave evidence that sorted-subset sequencing remained incomplete despite large depth.

The CDR3 sequence is 15 residues long. This chain uses TRBV21-1 with TRBJ2-4; whether TRBD1, the table's D call, matches the DNA was not checked. TRBV21-1 represents a pseudogene. The source is a man aged 18 to 29 in good health. The sequenced material came from naive CD4+ T cells sorted from blood. As for subset: CD45RA+ positively selected. The CDR3 sequence is CASSKEAGGKNIQYF. As DNA, the CDR3 is TGTGCCAGCAGCAAAGAGGCAGGGGGCAAAAACATTCAGTACTTC.